This entry lists 24 T cell receptor beta chains sequenced from one sample in a study of cytomegalovirus exposure and HLA in healthy donors. Both 60 Vbeta primers and 13 Jbeta primers went into the PCR. Profiled with immunoSEQ multiplex PCR; TCRdb holds only in-frame clones, not every one. The repertoire includes some 77,000 clones, 60% to 80% of them detected once, and over 20% sits in the top ten. The material sequenced was PBMCs. These receptors all stem from a woman in her forties or fifties in good health and CMV-seropositive.

The rearrangement joins TRBV7-9 to TRBJ2-7; the match to TRBD1 covers 8 bases. Germline CDR1 reads SEHNR; CDR2 reads FQNEAQ (reference sequence). The ends lost 2 bases at V and 2 bases at J; junction bases unmatched: 5. CDR3 size: 15 residues. The CDR3 sequence: CASSLTGGSTYEQYF. In DNA, the CDR3 is TGTGCCAGCAGCTTAACAGGGGGGTCGACCTACGAGCAGTACTTC.

The V and J genes are TRBV11-3 and TRBJ1-2; 9 bases map to TRBD1. Germline loops: CDR1 SGHNT, CDR2 YENEEA. This CDR3 is built from 15 residues. With V trimmed by 1 base and J by 4 bases, 4 bases remained unmatched. The CDR3 nucleotides read TGTGCCAGCAGCTTAGGGACGGGACAGGGCTATGGCTACACCTTC. This translates into CASSLGTGQGYGYTF.

The chain's CDR3 is CASSSRPGTFSGANVLTF. The DNA for the CDR3 is TGTGCCAGCAGCTCGAGACCCGGGACTTTCTCTGGGGCCAACGTCCTGACTTTC. The J gene is TRBJ2-6, the V gene TRBV5-4, with D tentatively TRBD2 (6 bases). The CDR3 consists of 18 residues. Per the germline V gene, CDR1 is SGHNT and CDR2 is YYREEE (reference sequence). Trimming left V 3 bases short and J 0 bases short, with 16 bases between.

V gene TRBV19 combines with J gene TRBJ1-3; 9 positions match TRBD1. The CDR3 has 16 amino acids. Germline V gives CDR1 LNHDA, CDR2 SQIVND (reference sequence). V lost 3 bases and J lost 0; bases outside the gene matches: 3. The CDR3 protein is CASSIMGQGSGNTIYF. The CDR3 DNA sequence: TGTGCCAGTAGTATCATGGGACAGGGCTCTGGAAACACCATATATTTT.

This clone was observed a handful of times. J is TRBJ1-2 and V is TRBV4-1; 7 bases match TRBD1. The germline gives CDR1 MGHRA, CDR2 YSYEKL. CDR3 length equals 13 residues. V shed 6 bases and J 11 bases; nucleotides not matched to a gene: 12. The CDR3 DNA reads as TGCGCCAGCAGTTACGACAGGGCGGGTTGGTACACCTTC. Its translation is CASSYDRAGWYTF.

V usage is TRBV28 and J usage is TRBJ1-1; 9 positions match TRBD1. Germline loops: CDR1 MDHEN, CDR2 SYDVKM. Germline trimming cut 6 bases from V and 7 bases from J; bases unmatched to any gene: 6. This CDR3 has 13 amino acids. In nucleotides, the CDR3 is TGTGCCAGCAGCCCCGGGACAGGGCTTGAAGCTTTCTTT. Translating it yields CASSPGTGLEAFF.

The rearrangement links TRBV2 to TRBJ1-6; TRBD1 is a possible D gene (6 bases). Trimming shortened V by 7 bases and J by 11 bases, and 18 bases separated the two germline ends. Looked up from germline, CDR1 is SNHLY and CDR2 is FYNNEI. The CDR3 extends over 14 amino acids. The CDR3, as DNA: TGTGCCAGCACTTTGGACAGCCCGGCCACACCCCTCCACTTT. As protein: CASTLDSPATPLHF. Based on the CDR3 plus reference TRBV2 and TRBJ1-6, the full variable domain is EPEVTQTPSHQVTQMGQEVILRCVPISNHLYFYWYRQILGQKVEFLVSFYNNEISEKSEIFDDQFSVERPDGSNFTLKIRSTKLEDSAMYFCASTLDSPATPLHFGNGTRLTVT.

V is TRBV7-2 and J is TRBJ1-5; 8 bases fit TRBD1. The V gene end was trimmed by 0 bases and the J gene end by 2 bases; junction bases not matched to a gene: 6. CDR1 is SGHTA, CDR2 FQGNSA, per germline. The CDR3 covers 17 residues. DNA of the CDR3: TGTGCCAGCAGCTTAGCGGCAGGGGGCTTGGGCAATCAGCCCCAGCATTTT. Residues: CASSLAAGGLGNQPQHF. Full variable domain (remainder filled in from reference TRBV7-2 and TRBJ1-5): GAGVSQSPSNKVTEKGKDVELRCDPISGHTALYWYRQSLGQGLEFLIYFQGNSAPDKSGLPSDRFSAERTGGSVSTLTIQRTQQEDSAVYLCASSLAAGGLGNQPQHFGDGTRLSIL.

This clone was recorded only once. The rearrangement links TRBV7-3 to TRBJ2-1, with D possibly matching TRBD2 (5 bases). Trimming left V 2 bases short and J 10 bases short, with 18 bases between. CDR1 is SGHTA, CDR2 FQGTGA, per germline. The CDR3 length is 15 residues. The CDR3 sequence is CASSLERQDRLEQFF. CDR3 DNA sequence: TGTGCCAGCAGCTTAGAGCGGCAAGATAGGTTGGAGCAGTTCTTC.

This clone is a singleton in its sample. V gene TRBV11-2 combines with J gene TRBJ2-7, with TRBD1 matching 11 bases. The CDR3 extends over 14 amino acids. V shed 5 bases, J shed 3 bases, and the junction held 3 bases outside the gene matches. Per the germline V gene, CDR1 is SGHAT and CDR2 is FQNNGV. This CDR3 is CASSRDRGDYEQYV. The CDR3 DNA follows: TGTGCCAGCAGCCGGGACAGGGGGGACTACGAGCAGTACGTC.

The chain joins TRBV11-3 to TRBJ1-2; possibly TRBD1 for D (6 bases). Germline V lookup: CDR1 SGHNT, CDR2 YENEEA. CDR3 length: 14 amino acids. Trimming cost V 5 bases and J 4 bases, with 14 bases left between them. CDR3 sequence: CASSPRTAIYGYTF. The CDR3 DNA is TGTGCCAGCAGCCCGAGGACAGCGATCTATGGCTACACCTTC.

This clone was observed a few times. The chain carries TRBV19 and TRBJ2-1; TRBD2 matches at 9 bases. This CDR3 spans 15 amino acids. Germline-derived CDR1 and CDR2 are LNHDA and SQIVND (reference sequence). With V trimmed by 2 bases and J by 8 bases, 7 bases remained unmatched. CDR3 in amino acids: CASSITAGGPHEQFF. Here the CDR3 DNA reads TGTGCCAGTAGTATAACGGCGGGGGGGCCGCATGAGCAGTTCTTC.

CDR3 nucleotides: TGTGCCAGCAGCAATGACAGGAACACTGAAGCTTTCTTT. Its translation: CASSNDRNTEAFF. V usage is TRBV2 and J usage is TRBJ1-1; a weak D match, TRBD1 (5 bases). The CDR3 is 13 amino acids. V lost 6 bases, J lost 1 base, and 9 bases lay in between. CDR1 and CDR2 from the germline V gene are SNHLY and FYNNEI.

The chain couples TRBV28 to TRBJ1-2; D not certain. Germline V gene data show CDR1 as MDHEN and CDR2 as SYDVKM. V was cut by 1 base and J by 8 bases, with 14 bases left in between. The CDR3 spans 14 residues. CDR3 nucleotide sequence: TGTGCCAGCAGTTTATCCAGTAGCTCGAGGGGCTACACCTTC. Protein: CASSLSSSSRGYTF.

This chain joins TRBV18 and TRBJ2-3; the D gene is possibly TRBD1 (6 bases). This CDR3 region has 14 residues. Trimming pared 2 bases from V and 4 bases from J, leaving 10 bases between. Germline V gives CDR1 KGHSH, CDR2 LQKENI. The CDR3 sequence is CASSPGRGPDTQYF. The CDR3 DNA sequence: TGTGCCAGCTCACCAGGCAGGGGTCCAGATACGCAGTATTTT.

This chain uses TRBV27 with TRBJ2-7, with D perhaps matching TRBD2 (6 bases). The CDR3 has 15 amino acids. Germline-derived CDR1 and CDR2 are MNHEY and SMNVEV (reference sequence). V lost 5 bases, J lost 5 bases, and 19 bases lay in between. The CDR3 protein is CASSPPGLQANEQYF. The CDR3 nucleotides are TGTGCCAGCAGTCCCCCGGGACTCCAGGCTAACGAGCAGTACTTC.

V and J are TRBV7-3 and TRBJ2-3; 10 bases map to TRBD2. Germline CDR1 and CDR2: SGHTA and FQGTGA. Trimming at V came to 0 bases and at J to 6 bases, leaving 9 bases not matched to a gene. The CDR3 extends over 17 amino acids. CDR3 bases: TGTGCCAGCAGCTTAACAAGGAGCGGGGGGGCCATGGATACGCAGTATTTT. Residues: CASSLTRSGGAMDTQYF. The whole variable domain, filled in from reference TRBV7-3 and TRBJ2-3, reads GAGVSQTPSNKVTEKGKYVELRCDPISGHTALYWYRQSLGQGPEFLIYFQGTGAADDSGLPNDRFFAVRPEGSVSTLKIQRTERGDSAVYLCASSLTRSGGAMDTQYFGPGTRLTVL.

This chain connects TRBV7-9 to TRBJ2-1, with TRBD2 matching 7 bases. The germline V gene has CDR1 SEHNR and CDR2 FQNEAQ (reference sequence). Trimming removed 6 bases from V and 5 bases from J; junction bases left unmatched: 10. The CDR3 extends over 15 amino acids. This CDR3 reads CASRFIAGANNEQFF. CDR3 DNA: TGTGCCAGCAGGTTTATTGCGGGAGCGAACAATGAGCAGTTCTTC. Supplemented by reference TRBV7-9 and TRBJ2-1, the full variable domain reads DTGVSQNPRHKITKRGQNVTFRCDPISEHNRLYWYRQTLGQGPEFLTYFQNEAQLEKSRLLSDRFSAERPKGSFSTLEIQRTEQGDSAMYLCASRFIAGANNEQFFGPGTRLTVL.

The genes are TRBV5-6 and TRBJ2-1, with 9 nucleotides matching TRBD2. Germline V gene lookup returns CDR1 SGHDT and CDR2 YYEEEE. The CDR3 has 15 residues. Germline trimming cut 1 base from V and 2 bases from J; bases unmatched to any gene: 1. The CDR3 sequence: CASSLTSGPYNEQFF. In DNA, the CDR3 is TGTGCCAGCAGCTTGACTAGCGGGCCCTACAATGAGCAGTTCTTC. Looking up the rest from reference TRBV5-6 and TRBJ2-1 gives the full variable domain: DAGVTQSPTHLIKTRGQQVTLRCSPKSGHDTVSWYQQALGQGPQFIFQYYEEEERQRGNFPDRFSGHQFPNYSSELNVNALLLGDSALYLCASSLTSGPYNEQFFGPGTRLTVL.

For this clone: This same CDR3 is encoded by further DNA sequences in the sample. The chain uses TRBV18 and TRBJ2-2, with D possibly matching TRBD2 (7 bases). Germline V lookup: CDR1 KGHSH, CDR2 LQKENI. V lost 3 bases, J lost 2 bases, and 13 bases lay in between. The length of the CDR3 is 16 residues. Here the CDR3 reads CASSPPTGGNTGELFF. The CDR3 bases are TGTGCCAGCTCACCCCCCACGGGGGGCAACACCGGGGAGCTGTTTTTT.

V is TRBV11-2 and J is TRBJ1-2, with unresolved D. Deletions cut 0 bases from V and 0 bases from J, with 8 bases between. Per the germline V gene, CDR1 is SGHAT and CDR2 is FQNNGV. The CDR3 length is 15 residues. In nucleotides, the CDR3 is TGTGCCAGCAGCTTAGAATCCAGCGCTAACTATGGCTACACCTTC. It is translated as CASSLESSANYGYTF.

V is TRBV30 and J is TRBJ1-2, with 8 positions matching TRBD1. V lost 2 bases, J lost 2 bases, and 7 bases stayed unmatched. There are 15 residues in the CDR3. CDR1 GTSNPN and CDR2 SVGIG come from the germline V gene (reference sequence). The chain's CDR3 is CAWSTPDRANYGYTF. In nucleotides, the CDR3 is TGTGCCTGGAGTACTCCGGACAGGGCCAACTATGGCTACACCTTC.

This rearrangement joins TRBV28 to TRBJ2-7; 9 bases are a match to TRBD1. The J segment lost 5 bases and the V segment lost 3 bases, leaving 5 bases of the junction unmatched. CDR3 length equals 14 residues. The V gene's germline CDR1 is MDHEN and CDR2 SYDVKM. The DNA of the CDR3 is TGTGCCAGCAGTTTCGGGACAGGGAGCCACGAGCAGTACGTC. This encodes CASSFGTGSHEQYV.

This clone was counted a few times. This chain uses TRBV10-2 with TRBJ1-1; 9 nucleotides line up with TRBD1. Germline lookup yields CDR1 WSHSY and CDR2 SAAADI. V shed 0 bases, J shed 6 bases, and the junction held 2 bases outside the gene matches. The CDR3 runs 14 residues. CDR3 protein: CASSESGQGPEAFF. The CDR3 nucleotides are TGCGCCAGCAGTGAGTCGGGACAGGGACCTGAAGCTTTCTTT.